This TCR beta chain appears in the sequencing data of a study of T cell responses to AZD1222 COVID-19 vaccine. Comments on this clone: Its antigen is unknown.

Study-wide points: Mostly white British, mostly female donors; authors suggested clonal diversity may be underestimated. Mapped onto spike, vaccine-associated CD4 TCRs spanned it and were dominant at 160-218 and 743-854. Repertoire sampling happened only post peak T cell response.

The V segment lost 4 bases and the J segment 6 bases; nucleotides outside the gene matches: 7. The CDR3 loop spans 15 amino acids. Germline V gene lookup returns CDR1 SGHRS and CDR2 YFSETQ. Method: immunoSEQ multiplex PCR; TCRdb's copy keeps in-frame clones and lacks some. Altogether 160,000 or so clones are present, under 95% being singletons, with the ten largest covering roughly 4.4%. Material: peripheral blood, obtained on day 0 of MenACWY control vaccination. The chain carries TRBV5-1 and TRBJ2-7; TRBD2 matches 13 bases. The clonotype originates from an adult in good health. CDR3 bases: TGCGCCAGCAGCAGTACTAGCGGGAGGGCCGTCGAGCAGTACTTC. Translated: CASSSTSGRAVEQYF.